The clone carrying this TCR beta chain occurred many times. Antigen unknown. This entry belongs to a study of T-cell reconstitution after alpha-beta-depleted transplantation in children. During its preparation, the TCRbeta library received unique molecular identifiers. Each CDR3 protein is one row after TCRdb ran MiXCR on the PCR reads. Found here are about 300,000 distinct CDR3 sequences, around 10% of them singletons; the top ten hold 7.5%. The CDR3 totals 16 residues. V was pared by 4 bases and J by 0 bases, with 16 bases between. Germline CDR1 is SEHNR and CDR2 is FQNEAQ (reference sequence). General study points: TCRbeta diversity was high at day 60 in some patients (a result of surviving recipient T cells and thymic progenitors). The origin of alpha-beta T cells about two months after transplant was reportedly several hundred expanded graft clones. At one year after transplant, newly produced T cells mostly accounted for T-cell counts and diversity.

This TCR came from a boy under two years old with acute myeloid leukemia, due to receive a stem cell transplant. The source was PBMCs, collected before TCRalphabeta/CD19-depleted stem cell transplant. The chain couples TRBV7-9 to TRBJ2-7; D possibly corresponds to TRBD2 (5 bases). The CDR3 DNA follows: TGTGCCAGCAGCTCGGCCGGGGAACAAAGCTCCTACGAGCAGTACTTC. This codes for CASSSAGEQSSYEQYF.